The sequence of this T cell receptor (beta chain) was determined in a study of cytomegalovirus exposure and HLA in healthy donors. The PCR used 60 Vbeta and 13 Jbeta primers. Assay used: immunoSEQ multiplex PCR; TCRdb lists only in-frame clones, some missing. The repertoire holds some 190,000 clones, with roughly 74% as singletons. Healthy people donating bone marrow made up the donors. The CDR3 contains 16 residues. V was pared by 2 bases and J by 0 bases, with 11 bases between. CDR1 is KGHSH and CDR2 is LQKENI in the germline V gene. Source material: PBMCs. The origin of this receptor is a female donor in good health and CMV-seronegative. V gene TRBV18 combines with J gene TRBJ1-5; D uncertain. This chain's CDR3 is CASSPRGSNSNQPQHF. The CDR3 DNA reads TGTGCCAGCTCACCAAGAGGGAGTAATAGCAATCAGCCCCAGCATTTT. Combining the CDR3 with reference TRBV18 and TRBJ1-5 gives the whole variable domain NAGVMQNPRHLVRRRGQEARLRCSPMKGHSHVYWYRQLPEEGLKFMVYLQKENIIDESGMPKERFSAEFPKEGPSILRIQQVVRGDSAAYFCASSPRGSNSNQPQHFGDGTRLSIL.